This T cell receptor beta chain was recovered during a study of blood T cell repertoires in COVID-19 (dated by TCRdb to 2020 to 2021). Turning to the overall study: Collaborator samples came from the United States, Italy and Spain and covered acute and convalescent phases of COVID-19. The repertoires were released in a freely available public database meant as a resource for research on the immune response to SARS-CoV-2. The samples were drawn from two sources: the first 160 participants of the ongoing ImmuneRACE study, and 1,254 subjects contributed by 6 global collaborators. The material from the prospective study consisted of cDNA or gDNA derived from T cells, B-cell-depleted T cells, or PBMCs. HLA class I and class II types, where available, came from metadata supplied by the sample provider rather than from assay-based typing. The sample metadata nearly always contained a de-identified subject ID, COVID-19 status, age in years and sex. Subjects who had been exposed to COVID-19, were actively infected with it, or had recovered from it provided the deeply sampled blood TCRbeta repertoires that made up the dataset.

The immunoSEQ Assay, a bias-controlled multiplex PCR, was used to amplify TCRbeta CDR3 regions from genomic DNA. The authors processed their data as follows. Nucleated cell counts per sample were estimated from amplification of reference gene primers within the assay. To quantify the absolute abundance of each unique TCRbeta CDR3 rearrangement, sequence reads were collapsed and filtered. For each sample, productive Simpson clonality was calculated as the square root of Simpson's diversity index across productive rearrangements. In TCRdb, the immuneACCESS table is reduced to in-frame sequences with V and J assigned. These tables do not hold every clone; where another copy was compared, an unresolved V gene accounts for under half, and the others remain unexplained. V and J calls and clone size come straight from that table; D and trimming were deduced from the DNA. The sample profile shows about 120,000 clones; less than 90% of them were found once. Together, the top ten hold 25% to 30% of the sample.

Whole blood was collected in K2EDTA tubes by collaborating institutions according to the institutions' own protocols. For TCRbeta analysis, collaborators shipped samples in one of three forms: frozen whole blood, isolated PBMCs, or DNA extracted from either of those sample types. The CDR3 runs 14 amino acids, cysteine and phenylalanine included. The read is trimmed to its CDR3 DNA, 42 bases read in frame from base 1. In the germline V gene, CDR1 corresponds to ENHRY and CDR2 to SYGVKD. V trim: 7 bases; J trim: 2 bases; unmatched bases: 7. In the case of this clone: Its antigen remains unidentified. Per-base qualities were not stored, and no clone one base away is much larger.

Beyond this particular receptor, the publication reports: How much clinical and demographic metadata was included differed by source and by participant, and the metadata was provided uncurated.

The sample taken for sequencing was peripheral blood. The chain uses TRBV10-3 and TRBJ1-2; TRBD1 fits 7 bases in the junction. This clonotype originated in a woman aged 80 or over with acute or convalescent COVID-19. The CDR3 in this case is CAINSLQGNYGYTF. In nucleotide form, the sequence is TGTGCCATCAATAGCCTACAGGGGAACTATGGCTACACCTTC.